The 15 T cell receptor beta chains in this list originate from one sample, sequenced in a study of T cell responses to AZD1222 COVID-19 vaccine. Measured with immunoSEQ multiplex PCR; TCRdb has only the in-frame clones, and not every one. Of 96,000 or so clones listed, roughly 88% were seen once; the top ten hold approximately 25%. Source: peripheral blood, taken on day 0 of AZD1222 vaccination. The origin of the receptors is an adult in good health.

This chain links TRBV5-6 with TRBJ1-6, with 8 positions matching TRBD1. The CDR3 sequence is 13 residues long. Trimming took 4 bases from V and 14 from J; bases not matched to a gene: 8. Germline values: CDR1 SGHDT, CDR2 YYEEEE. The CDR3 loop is CASSPDRVSTLHF. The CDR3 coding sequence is TGTGCCAGCAGCCCGGACAGGGTTTCTACCCTCCACTTT. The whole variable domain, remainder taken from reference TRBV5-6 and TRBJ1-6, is DAGVTQSPTHLIKTRGQQVTLRCSPKSGHDTVSWYQQALGQGPQFIFQYYEEEERQRGNFPDRFSGHQFPNYSSELNVNALLLGDSALYLCASSPDRVSTLHFGNGTRLTVT.

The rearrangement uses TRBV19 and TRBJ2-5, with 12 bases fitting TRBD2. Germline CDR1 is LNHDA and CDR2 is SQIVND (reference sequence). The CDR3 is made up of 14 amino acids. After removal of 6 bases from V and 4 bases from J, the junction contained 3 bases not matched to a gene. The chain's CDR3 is CASRPGLAGETQYF. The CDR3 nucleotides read TGTGCCAGTAGACCGGGACTAGCGGGAGAGACCCAGTACTTC. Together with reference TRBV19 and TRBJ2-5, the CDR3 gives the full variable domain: DGGITQSPKYLFRKEGQNVTLSCEQNLNHDAMYWYRQDPGQGLRLIYYSQIVNDFQKGDIAEGYSVSREKKESFPLTVTSAQKNPTAFYLCASRPGLAGETQYFGPGTRLLVL.

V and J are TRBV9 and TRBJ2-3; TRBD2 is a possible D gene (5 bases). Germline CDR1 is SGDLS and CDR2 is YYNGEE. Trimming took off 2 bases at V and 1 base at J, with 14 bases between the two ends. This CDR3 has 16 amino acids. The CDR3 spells CASSVLALGGTDTQYF. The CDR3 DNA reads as TGTGCCAGCAGCGTCCTAGCCCTCGGCGGCACAGATACGCAGTATTTT.

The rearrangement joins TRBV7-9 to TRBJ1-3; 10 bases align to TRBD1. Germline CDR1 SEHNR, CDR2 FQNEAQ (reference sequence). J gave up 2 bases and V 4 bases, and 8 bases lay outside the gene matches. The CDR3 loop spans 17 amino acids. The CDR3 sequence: CASSSDRGRSTGNTIYF. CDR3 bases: TGTGCCAGCAGCTCCGACAGGGGGCGTTCTACTGGAAACACCATATATTTT.

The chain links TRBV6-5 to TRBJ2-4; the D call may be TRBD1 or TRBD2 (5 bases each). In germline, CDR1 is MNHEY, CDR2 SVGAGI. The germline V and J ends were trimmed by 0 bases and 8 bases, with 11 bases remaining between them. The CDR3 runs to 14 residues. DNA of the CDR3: TGTGCCAGCAGTTACTCTATGGGGCGGGACATTCAGTACTTC. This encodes CASSYSMGRDIQYF.

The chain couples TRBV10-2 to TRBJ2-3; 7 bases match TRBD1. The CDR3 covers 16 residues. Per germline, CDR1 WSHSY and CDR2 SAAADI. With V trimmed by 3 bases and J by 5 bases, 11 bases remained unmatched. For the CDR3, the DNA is TGCGCCAGCAGTGAAAACAGGGGATTGTCTAAAGATACGCAGTATTTT. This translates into CASSENRGLSKDTQYF.

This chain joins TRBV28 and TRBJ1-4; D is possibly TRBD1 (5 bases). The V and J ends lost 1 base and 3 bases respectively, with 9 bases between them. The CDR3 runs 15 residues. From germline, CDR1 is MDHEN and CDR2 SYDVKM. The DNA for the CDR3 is TGTGCCAGCAGTTTATACTCGGGGCCTAATGAAAAACTGTTTTTT. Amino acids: CASSLYSGPNEKLFF.

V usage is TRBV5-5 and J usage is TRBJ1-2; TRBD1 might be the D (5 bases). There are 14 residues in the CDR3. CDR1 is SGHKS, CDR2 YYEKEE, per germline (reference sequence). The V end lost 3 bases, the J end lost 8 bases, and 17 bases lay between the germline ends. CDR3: CASSSSGTAPGYTF. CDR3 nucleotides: TGTGCCAGCAGCTCCTCCGGGACCGCCCCCGGCTACACCTTC.

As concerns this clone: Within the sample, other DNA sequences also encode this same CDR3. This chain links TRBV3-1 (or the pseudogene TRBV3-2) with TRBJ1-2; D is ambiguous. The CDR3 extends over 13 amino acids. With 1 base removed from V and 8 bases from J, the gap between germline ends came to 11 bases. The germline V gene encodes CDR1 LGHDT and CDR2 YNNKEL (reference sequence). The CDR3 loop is CASSQAGTAGYTF. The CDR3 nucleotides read TGTGCCAGCAGCCAAGCAGGAACAGCAGGCTACACCTTC.

CDR3 residues: CASSAGQAYEQYF. The CDR3 region has the DNA TGTGCCAGCAGCGCCGGCCAGGCCTACGAGCAGTACTTC. The chain links TRBV5-6 to TRBJ2-7; the D is unclear. The CDR3 is 13 residues long. Looked up from germline, CDR1 is SGHDT and CDR2 is YYEEEE. Trimming removed 4 bases at V and 2 bases at J, with 10 bases between. The entire variable domain, with the rest obtained from reference TRBV5-6 and TRBJ2-7, is as follows: DAGVTQSPTHLIKTRGQQVTLRCSPKSGHDTVSWYQQALGQGPQFIFQYYEEEERQRGNFPDRFSGHQFPNYSSELNVNALLLGDSALYLCASSAGQAYEQYFGPGTRLTVT.

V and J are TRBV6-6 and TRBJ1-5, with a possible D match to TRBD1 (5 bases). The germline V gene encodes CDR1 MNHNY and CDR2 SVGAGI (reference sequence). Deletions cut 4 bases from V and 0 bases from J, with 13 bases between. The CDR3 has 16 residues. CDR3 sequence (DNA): TGTGCCAGCAGTTCCCGGGACTCCCTTAGCAATCAGCCCCAGCATTTT. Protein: CASSSRDSLSNQPQHF.

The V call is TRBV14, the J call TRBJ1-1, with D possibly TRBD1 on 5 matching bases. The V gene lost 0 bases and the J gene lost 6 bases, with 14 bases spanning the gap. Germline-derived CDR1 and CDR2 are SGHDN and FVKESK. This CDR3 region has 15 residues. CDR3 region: CASSQEGGLGAEAFF. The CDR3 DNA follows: TGTGCCAGCAGCCAAGAGGGAGGCCTAGGGGCTGAAGCTTTCTTT.

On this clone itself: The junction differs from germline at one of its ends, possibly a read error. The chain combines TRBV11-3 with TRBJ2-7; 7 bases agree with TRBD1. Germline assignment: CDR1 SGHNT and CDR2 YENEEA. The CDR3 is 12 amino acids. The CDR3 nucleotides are TGTGCCAGCAGCTTAGATACAGGGGTAGTATCTTTC. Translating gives CASSLDTGVVSF.

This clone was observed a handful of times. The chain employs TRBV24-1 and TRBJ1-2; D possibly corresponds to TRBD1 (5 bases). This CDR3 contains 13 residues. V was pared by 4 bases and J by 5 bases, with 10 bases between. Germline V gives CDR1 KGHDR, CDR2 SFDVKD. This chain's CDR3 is CATSDSGLYGYTF. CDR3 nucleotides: TGTGCCACCAGTGACTCAGGGTTATATGGCTACACCTTC.

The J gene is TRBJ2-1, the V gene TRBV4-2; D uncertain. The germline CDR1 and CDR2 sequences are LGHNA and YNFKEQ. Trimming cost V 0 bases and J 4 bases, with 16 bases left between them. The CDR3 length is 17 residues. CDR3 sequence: CASSQERTPLGYNEQFF. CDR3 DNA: TGTGCCAGCAGCCAAGAGAGGACCCCGCTAGGGTACAATGAGCAGTTCTTC.